This T cell receptor (beta chain) appears in the sequencing data of a study of T cell changes during pregnancy in multiple sclerosis. Sequenced by immunoSEQ multiplex PCR; TCRdb stores in-frame clones only, minus some. This table has tens of thousands of clones, 85% to 95% appearing once. V was pared by 5 bases and J by 0 bases, with 11 bases between. Germline CDR1 is MNHNY and CDR2 is SVGAGI (reference sequence). This CDR3 comprises 15 residues. The starting material was CD4+ T cells from peripheral blood mononuclear cells, obtained before pregnancy. This clonotype was sampled from a female donor with multiple sclerosis, enrolled in a pregnancy study. The chain carries TRBV6-6 and TRBJ2-1, with D unresolved. The CDR3: CASSPTTASYNEQFF. The CDR3, as DNA: TGTGCCAGCAGTCCGACAACAGCCTCCTACAATGAGCAGTTCTTC.